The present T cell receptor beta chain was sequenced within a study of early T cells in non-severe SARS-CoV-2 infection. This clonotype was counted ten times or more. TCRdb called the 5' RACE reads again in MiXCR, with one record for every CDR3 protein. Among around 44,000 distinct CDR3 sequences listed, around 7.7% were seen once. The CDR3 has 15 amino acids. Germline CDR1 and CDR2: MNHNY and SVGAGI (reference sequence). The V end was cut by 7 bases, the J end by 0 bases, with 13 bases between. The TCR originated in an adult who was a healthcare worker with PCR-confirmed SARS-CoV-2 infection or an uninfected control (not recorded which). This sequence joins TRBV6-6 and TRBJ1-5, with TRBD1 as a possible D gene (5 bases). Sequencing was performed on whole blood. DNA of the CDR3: TGTGCCAGCAACCCGGGACGACATAGCAATCAGCCCCAGCATTTT. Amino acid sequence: CASNPGRHSNQPQHF.